A selection of T cell receptor beta chains follows, all from one sample in a study of cytomegalovirus exposure and HLA in healthy donors. The protocol was immunoSEQ multiplex PCR, while the TCRdb copy is restricted to in-frame clones and leaves out a portion. Counted here are roughly 95,000 clones, 85% occurring once; the ten biggest clones make up 20% to 25%. Specimen: PBMCs. The source of these receptors is a man between 18 and 35 years old in good health and CMV-seropositive. Each CDR3 is given with its conserved first and last residue. The order of the fields is D gene, V gene, J gene, clone size, CDR3 DNA, CDR3 protein. D genes are given only for firm matches. For some rows the clone size is stated as once, few or many, or as a class when expanded; others skip it.

d_gene: NA; v_gene: TRBV5-1; j_gene: TRBJ2-3; abundance: NA; CDR3nt: TGCGCCAGCAGCTTGGGGCCAGGGCTCACAGATACGCAGTATTTT; CDR3aa: CASSLGPGLTDTQYF
d_gene: TRBD2; v_gene: TRBV5-1; j_gene: TRBJ2-2; abundance: NA; CDR3nt: TGCGCCAGCAGCTTGGAGCGGGAGATCACCGGGGAGCTGTTTTTT; CDR3aa: CASSLEREITGELFF
d_gene: TRBD2; v_gene: TRBV5-1; j_gene: TRBJ2-5; abundance: NA; CDR3nt: TGCGCCAGCAGCCCGCTCGGACTAGCGGGAGGAGAGACCCAGTACTTC; CDR3aa: CASSPLGLAGGETQYF
d_gene: NA; v_gene: TRBV7-9; j_gene: TRBJ2-2; abundance: NA; CDR3nt: TGTGCCAGCAGTTCGGAGACCGGGGAGCTGTTTTTT; CDR3aa: CASSSETGELFF
d_gene: NA; v_gene: TRBV11-2; j_gene: TRBJ1-1; abundance: once; CDR3nt: TGTGCCAGCAGCTTAGCAGGGCGAATGAACACTGAAGCTTTCTTT; CDR3aa: CASSLAGRMNTEAFF
d_gene: TRBD2; v_gene: TRBV28; j_gene: TRBJ2-7; abundance: NA; CDR3nt: TGTGCCAGCAGTTCGACTAGCAATTCCTACGAGCAGTACTTC; CDR3aa: CASSSTSNSYEQYF
d_gene: TRBD1; v_gene: TRBV10-2; j_gene: TRBJ1-3; abundance: NA; CDR3nt: TGCGCCAGCCAACAGGGGTCCGGAAACACCATATATTTT; CDR3aa: CASQQGSGNTIYF
d_gene: TRBD2; v_gene: TRBV7-8; j_gene: TRBJ2-2; abundance: NA; CDR3nt: TGTGCCAGCAGCAGAGCGGGGGCGCAGAGCACCGGGGAGCTGTTTTTT; CDR3aa: CASSRAGAQSTGELFF
d_gene: NA; v_gene: TRBV12-2; j_gene: TRBJ1-2; abundance: NA; CDR3nt: TGTGCAAGTCGCTCAGGACAGAACTATGGCTACACCTTC; CDR3aa: CASRSGQNYGYTF
d_gene: NA; v_gene: TRBV2; j_gene: TRBJ2-3; abundance: NA; CDR3nt: TGTGCCAGCCTTGTTACAGATACGCAGTATTTT; CDR3aa: CASLVTDTQYF
d_gene: NA; v_gene: TRBV11-3; j_gene: TRBJ1-1; abundance: NA; CDR3nt: TGTGCCAGCAGCTTAGCGGACTTAGGGGGAAACACTGAAGCTTTCTTT; CDR3aa: CASSLADLGGNTEAFF
d_gene: NA; v_gene: TRBV4-1; j_gene: TRBJ2-7; abundance: NA; CDR3nt: TGCGCCAGCAGCCCAGGACAGCGGGGTTACGAGCAGTACTTC; CDR3aa: CASSPGQRGYEQYF
d_gene: NA; v_gene: TRBV11-1; j_gene: TRBJ2-1; abundance: NA; CDR3nt: TGTGCCAGCAGCTTAGCCGGGGGAATCAATGAGCAGTTCTTC; CDR3aa: CASSLAGGINEQFF
d_gene: NA; v_gene: TRBV20-1; j_gene: TRBJ2-3; abundance: NA; CDR3nt: TGCAGTGCTCATTTCGGAGATACGCAGTATTTT; CDR3aa: CSAHFGDTQYF
d_gene: TRBD2; v_gene: TRBV5-1; j_gene: TRBJ2-1; abundance: NA; CDR3nt: TGCGCCAGCAGCTTGGCCCCGACTAGCGAATACAATGAGCAGTTCTTC; CDR3aa: CASSLAPTSEYNEQFF
d_gene: TRBD1; v_gene: TRBV6-1; j_gene: TRBJ1-2; abundance: NA; CDR3nt: TGTGCCAGCAGTGAACAACAGGGGGCTACCTATGGCTACACCTTC; CDR3aa: CASSEQQGATYGYTF
d_gene: TRBD1; v_gene: TRBV19; j_gene: TRBJ1-2; abundance: NA; CDR3nt: TGTGCCAGTAGCGCAGGGGGCGCATCTAGCTATGGCTACACCTTC; CDR3aa: CASSAGGASSYGYTF
d_gene: TRBD2; v_gene: TRBV5-1; j_gene: TRBJ2-1; abundance: NA; CDR3nt: TGCGCCAGCAGCCCAGGACTAGTCAATGAGCAGTTCTTC; CDR3aa: CASSPGLVNEQFF
d_gene: TRBD1; v_gene: TRBV7-3; j_gene: TRBJ2-5; abundance: NA; CDR3nt: TGTGCCAGCAGCCAGACGACAGGGAACCAAGAGACCCAGTACTTC; CDR3aa: CASSQTTGNQETQYF
d_gene: NA; v_gene: TRBV9; j_gene: TRBJ2-3; abundance: NA; CDR3nt: TGTGCCAGCAGCGTAAATAGCGGCACAGATACGCAGTATTTT; CDR3aa: CASSVNSGTDTQYF
d_gene: NA; v_gene: TRBV4-1; j_gene: TRBJ2-1; abundance: NA; CDR3nt: TGCGCCAGCAGCCAAGATCCCGCGGCGGGTGAGCAGTTCTTC; CDR3aa: CASSQDPAAGEQFF
d_gene: NA; v_gene: TRBV6-6; j_gene: TRBJ2-7; abundance: NA; CDR3nt: TGTGCCAGCAGTTACCTGTTCAGGGCGGGAACCTACGAGCAGTACTTC; CDR3aa: CASSYLFRAGTYEQYF
d_gene: NA; v_gene: TRBV5-4; j_gene: TRBJ1-1; abundance: NA; CDR3nt: TGTGCCAGCAGCTTATCAGAGAACACTGAAGCTTTCTTT; CDR3aa: CASSLSENTEAFF
d_gene: NA; v_gene: TRBV2; j_gene: TRBJ2-4; abundance: NA; CDR3nt: TGTGCCAGCAGTTCGGGGGGCAGAAACATTCAGTACTTC; CDR3aa: CASSSGGRNIQYF
d_gene: TRBD2; v_gene: TRBV29-1; j_gene: TRBJ2-3; abundance: NA; CDR3nt: TGCAGCGTTGTCAGCGGGAGGGCCCTGGATACGCAGTATTTT; CDR3aa: CSVVSGRALDTQYF
d_gene: TRBD1; v_gene: TRBV6-1; j_gene: TRBJ1-2; abundance: NA; CDR3nt: TGTGCCAGCATTGCGGCAGGGGGAGGCTATGGCTACACCTTC; CDR3aa: CASIAAGGGYGYTF
d_gene: NA; v_gene: TRBV18; j_gene: TRBJ2-1; abundance: NA; CDR3nt: TGTGCCAGCTCCAGGAGGGACCCCGTCTATGAGCAGTTCTTC; CDR3aa: CASSRRDPVYEQFF
d_gene: NA; v_gene: TRBV30; j_gene: TRBJ1-4; abundance: NA; CDR3nt: TGTGCCTGGAGTAGGGAAGGGGTTGAAAAACTGTTTTTT; CDR3aa: CAWSREGVEKLFF
d_gene: NA; v_gene: TRBV7-9; j_gene: TRBJ2-5; abundance: NA; CDR3nt: TGTGCCAGCAGGAGGAGACCGGGGTCGGAGACCCAGTACTTC; CDR3aa: CASRRRPGSETQYF
d_gene: NA; v_gene: TRBV28; j_gene: TRBJ2-1; abundance: NA; CDR3nt: TGTGCCAGCAGTTCAACAGGGTCTACCGACAATGAGCAGTTCTTC; CDR3aa: CASSSTGSTDNEQFF
d_gene: NA; v_gene: TRBV7-9; j_gene: TRBJ1-1; abundance: NA; CDR3nt: TGTGCCAGCACCCTCGGCACTGAAGCTTTCTTT; CDR3aa: CASTLGTEAFF
d_gene: TRBD2; v_gene: TRBV18; j_gene: TRBJ2-1; abundance: NA; CDR3nt: TGTGCCAGCTCACCACCGGGACTAGCGTATAGCTCCTACAATGAGCAGTTCTTC; CDR3aa: CASSPPGLAYSSYNEQFF
d_gene: NA; v_gene: TRBV19; j_gene: TRBJ1-4; abundance: NA; CDR3nt: TGTGCCAGTAGTCCCGAAGGGCAGGGGAGTGAAAAACTGTTTTTT; CDR3aa: CASSPEGQGSEKLFF
d_gene: TRBD1; v_gene: TRBV29-1; j_gene: TRBJ2-7; abundance: NA; CDR3nt: TGCAGCGTCGCGACAGGGAACTCCTACGAGCAGTACTTC; CDR3aa: CSVATGNSYEQYF
d_gene: NA; v_gene: TRBV6-5; j_gene: TRBJ1-5; abundance: few; CDR3nt: TGTGCCAGCAGTTACTCAGGGGGAAGCAATCAGCCCCAGCATTTT; CDR3aa: CASSYSGGSNQPQHF
d_gene: TRBD1; v_gene: TRBV29-1; j_gene: TRBJ2-5; abundance: NA; CDR3nt: TGCAGCGTCGGGACAGGACAAGAGACCCAGTACTTC; CDR3aa: CSVGTGQETQYF
d_gene: NA; v_gene: TRBV6-5; j_gene: TRBJ2-5; abundance: NA; CDR3nt: TGTGCCAGCAGTCGGGGTTTACAGACCGGGGAGACCCAGTACTTC; CDR3aa: CASSRGLQTGETQYF
d_gene: TRBD1; v_gene: TRBV7-3; j_gene: TRBJ1-1; abundance: NA; CDR3nt: TGTGCCAGCAGCCTCGGACAGGGTACTGAAGCTTTCTTT; CDR3aa: CASSLGQGTEAFF